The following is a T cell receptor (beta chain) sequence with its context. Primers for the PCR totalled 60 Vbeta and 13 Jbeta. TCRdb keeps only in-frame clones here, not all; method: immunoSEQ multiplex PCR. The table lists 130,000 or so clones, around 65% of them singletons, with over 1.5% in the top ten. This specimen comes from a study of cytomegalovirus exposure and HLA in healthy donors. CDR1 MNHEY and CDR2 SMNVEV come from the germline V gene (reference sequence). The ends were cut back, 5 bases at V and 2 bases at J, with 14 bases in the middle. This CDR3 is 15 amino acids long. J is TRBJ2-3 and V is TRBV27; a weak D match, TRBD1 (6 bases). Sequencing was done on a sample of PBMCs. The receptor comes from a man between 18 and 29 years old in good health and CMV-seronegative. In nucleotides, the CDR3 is TGTGCCAGCAGTCTCCGGACAGTATTCACAGATACGCAGTATTTT. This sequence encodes CASSLRTVFTDTQYF.